These 7 T cell receptor beta chains came from one sample sequenced in a study of beta chain features in type 1 diabetes. Every bit of the isolated RNA underwent reverse transcription, so sequencing read expressed TCRB transcripts. The data were produced by immunoSEQ multiplex PCR, yet TCRdb's version contains in-frame clones alone and is incomplete. The table includes roughly 610,000 clones, 15% to 17% detected once. The sequenced material came from naive CD4+ T cells from blood. All receptors come from a man aged 18 to 30 in good health.

The CDR3 nucleotides read TGTGCCAGCAAATGGGCTGGGCAGGGAAGGAACACTGAAGCTTTCTTT. Its protein is CASKWAGQGRNTEAFF. V gene TRBV5-4 combines with J gene TRBJ1-1; a possible D gene is TRBD1 (5 bases). V lost 6 bases, J lost 1 base, and 19 bases lay in between. The CDR3 has 16 amino acids. The germline V gene encodes CDR1 SGHNT and CDR2 YYREEE (reference sequence). Filled out from reference TRBV5-4 and TRBJ1-1, the complete variable domain reads ETGVTQSPTHLIKTRGQQVTLRCSSQSGHNTVSWYQQALGQGPQFIFQYYREEENGRGNFPPRFSGLQFPNYSSELNVNALELDDSALYLCASKWAGQGRNTEAFFGQGTRLTVV.

This clone showed up just a few times. In the same sample, other DNA sequences code for this CDR3. The genes are TRBV7-2 and TRBJ2-5; D possibly corresponds to TRBD1 (6 bases). The V gene lost 5 bases and the J gene lost 0 bases, with 10 bases spanning the gap. Germline CDR1 and CDR2: SGHTA and FQGNSA. The CDR3 length is 14 residues. DNA for the CDR3: TGTGCCAGCAGCCCCGACAGGTACCAAGAGACCCAGTACTTC. Translation gives CASSPDRYQETQYF.

The V gene is TRBV9, the J gene TRBJ2-2, with D possibly matching TRBD2 (6 bases). In germline, CDR1 is SGDLS, CDR2 YYNGEE. This CDR3 contains 14 residues. V lost 3 bases and J 8 bases, leaving 14 bases between the germline ends. The CDR3 DNA is TGTGCCAGCAGCGACGGGCGGGGCGCTGGGGAGCTGTTTTTT. Its translation is CASSDGRGAGELFF.

The chain carries TRBV5-4 and TRBJ2-1; 8 bases map to TRBD2. The CDR3 has 13 amino acids. Trimming took 9 bases from V and 7 from J; bases not matched to a gene: 9. The germline V gene encodes CDR1 SGHNT and CDR2 YYREEE (reference sequence). The CDR3 sequence: CAKSSAGVNEQFF. CDR3 in DNA: TGTGCCAAAAGTTCAGCGGGAGTAAATGAGCAGTTCTTC.

This chain connects TRBV4-1 to TRBJ1-5, with TRBD1 as a possible D gene (6 bases). Germline CDR1 reads MGHRA; CDR2 reads YSYEKL. CDR3 length: 17 amino acids. V lost 2 bases and J lost 2, with 16 bases in between. The CDR3 DNA is TGCGCCAGCAGCCAACCTTCAGGGGAAAGGGGCAATCAGCCCCAGCATTTT. Its translation is CASSQPSGERGNQPQHF.

This rearrangement joins TRBV19 to TRBJ2-2, with D uncertain. The CDR3 length is 16 residues. Germline CDR1 LNHDA, CDR2 SQIVND (reference sequence). V shed 4 bases and J shed 7 bases, with 19 bases lying between them. Written as DNA, the CDR3 is TGTGCCAGTAGTAGCTACGGACGGCCGAAAGACGGGGAGCTGTTTTTT. Amino acids: CASSSYGRPKDGELFF.

This clone has more than one count but fewer than ten. V is TRBV18 and J is TRBJ2-1, with TRBD2 matching 11 bases. The CDR3 is made up of 15 amino acids. The junction had 3 bases not matched to a gene; V was cut back by 2 bases and J by 6 bases. CDR1 is KGHSH and CDR2 is LQKENI in the germline V gene. The CDR3 loop is CASSPTGLAVNEQFF. CDR3 bases: TGTGCCAGCTCACCAACGGGACTAGCGGTCAATGAGCAGTTCTTC.